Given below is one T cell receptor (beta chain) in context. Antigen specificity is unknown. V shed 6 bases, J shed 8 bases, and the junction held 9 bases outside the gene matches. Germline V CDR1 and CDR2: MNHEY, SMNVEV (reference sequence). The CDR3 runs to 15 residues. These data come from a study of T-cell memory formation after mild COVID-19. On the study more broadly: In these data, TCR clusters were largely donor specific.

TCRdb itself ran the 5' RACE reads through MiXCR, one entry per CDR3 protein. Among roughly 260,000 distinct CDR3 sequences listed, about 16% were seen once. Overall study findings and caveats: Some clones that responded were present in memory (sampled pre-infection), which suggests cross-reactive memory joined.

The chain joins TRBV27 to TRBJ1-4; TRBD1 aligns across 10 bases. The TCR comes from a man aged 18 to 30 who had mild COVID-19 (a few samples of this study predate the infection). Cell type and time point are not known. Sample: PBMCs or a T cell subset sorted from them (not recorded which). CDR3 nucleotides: TGTGCCAGCAGCTTGACAGGGGGCCGCGGGGAAAAACTGTTTTTT. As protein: CASSLTGGRGEKLFF.